This record concerns one T cell receptor beta chain sequence. Per germline, CDR1 SEHNR and CDR2 FQNEAQ (reference sequence). This CDR3 region has 13 residues. Trimming stripped 1 base from V and 6 bases from J, with 9 bases between. This specimen comes from a study of blood T cell repertoires in COVID-19. Study in general: Specimens from acute and convalescent COVID-19 originated in the United States, Italy and Spain. Sample material is recorded as cDNA or gDNA derived from T cells, B-cell-depleted T cells, or PBMCs.

Source study methods: From reference gene primer amplification, estimates of nucleated cell counts were derived. Profiled with immunoSEQ multiplex PCR; TCRdb holds only in-frame clones, not every one. V and J calls and clone size are given by that table; D and trimming were obtained from the DNA. The table lists fewer than 250,000 clones, about four fifths of them singletons. The gene calls are TRBV7-9 and TRBJ1-2; the D is unclear. The sample comprised peripheral blood. This TCR derives from a woman in her 70s with acute or convalescent COVID-19. The DNA of the CDR3 is TGTGCCAGCAGCTTAGGGACTTTTCATGGCTACACCTTC. This gives the protein CASSLGTFHGYTF.